This T cell receptor beta chain was captured by sequencing in a study of OX40 agonist ivuxolimab in advanced cancers. Study details: Each dose-escalation patient presented with hepatocellular carcinoma, melanoma, renal cell or head and neck cancer. Patients were over 65% male with ages roughly 20 to 80, mean approximately 55.

About this clone: The antigen is not known.

Study outcomes and limitations: Dosing at 0.1 to 3.0 mg/kg was accompanied by clonal expansion of CD4+ and CD8+ blood T cells by week 6. Among patients with partial responses at 0.1-3.0 mg/kg, clonal expansion was among the lowest.

The data were produced by immunoSEQ multiplex PCR, yet TCRdb's version contains in-frame clones alone and is incomplete. The sample lists about 47,000 clones, around 84% occurring once. The CDR3 runs 20 residues. Trimming cost V 3 bases and J 6 bases; bases outside gene matches: 16. CDR1 is SGHVS and CDR2 is FNYEAQ in the germline V gene. This clonotype was sampled from an adult with an advanced solid tumor such as melanoma, head and neck, liver or kidney cancer. The sequenced sample was CD4+ or CD8+ T cells sorted from blood, obtained in a trial of the OX40 agonist ivuxolimab. The gene calls are TRBV7-6 and TRBJ2-1; 14 nucleotides align to TRBD2. In nucleotides, the CDR3 is TGTGCCAGCAGCTTTATCTCATATGGGGGACTAGCGGGAGAGGGCAATGAGCAGTTCTTC. Translating gives CASSFISYGGLAGEGNEQFF.